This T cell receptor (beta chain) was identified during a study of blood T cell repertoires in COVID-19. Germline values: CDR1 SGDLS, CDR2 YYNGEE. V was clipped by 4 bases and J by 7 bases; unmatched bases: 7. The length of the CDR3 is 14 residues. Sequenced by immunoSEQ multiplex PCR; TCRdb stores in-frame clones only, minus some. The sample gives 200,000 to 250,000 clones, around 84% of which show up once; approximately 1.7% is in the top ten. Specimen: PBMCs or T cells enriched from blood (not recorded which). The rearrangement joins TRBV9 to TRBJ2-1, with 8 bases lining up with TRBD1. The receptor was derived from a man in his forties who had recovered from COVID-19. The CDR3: CASSTGQGWNEQFF. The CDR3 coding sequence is TGTGCCAGCAGCACCGGACAGGGTTGGAATGAGCAGTTCTTC.